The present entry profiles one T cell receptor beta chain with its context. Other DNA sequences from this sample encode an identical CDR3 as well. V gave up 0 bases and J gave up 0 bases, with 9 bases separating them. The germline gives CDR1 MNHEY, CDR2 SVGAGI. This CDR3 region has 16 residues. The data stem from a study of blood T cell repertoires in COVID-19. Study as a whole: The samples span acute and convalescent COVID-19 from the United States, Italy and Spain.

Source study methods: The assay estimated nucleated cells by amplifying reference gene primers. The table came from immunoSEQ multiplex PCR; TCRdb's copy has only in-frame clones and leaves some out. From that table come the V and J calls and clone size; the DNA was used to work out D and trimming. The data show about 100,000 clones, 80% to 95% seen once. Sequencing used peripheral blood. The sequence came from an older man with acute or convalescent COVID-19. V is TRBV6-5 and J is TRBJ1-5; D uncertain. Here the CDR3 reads CASSYSPPYSNQPQHF. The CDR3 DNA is TGTGCCAGCAGTTACTCTCCCCCTTATAGCAATCAGCCCCAGCATTTT.